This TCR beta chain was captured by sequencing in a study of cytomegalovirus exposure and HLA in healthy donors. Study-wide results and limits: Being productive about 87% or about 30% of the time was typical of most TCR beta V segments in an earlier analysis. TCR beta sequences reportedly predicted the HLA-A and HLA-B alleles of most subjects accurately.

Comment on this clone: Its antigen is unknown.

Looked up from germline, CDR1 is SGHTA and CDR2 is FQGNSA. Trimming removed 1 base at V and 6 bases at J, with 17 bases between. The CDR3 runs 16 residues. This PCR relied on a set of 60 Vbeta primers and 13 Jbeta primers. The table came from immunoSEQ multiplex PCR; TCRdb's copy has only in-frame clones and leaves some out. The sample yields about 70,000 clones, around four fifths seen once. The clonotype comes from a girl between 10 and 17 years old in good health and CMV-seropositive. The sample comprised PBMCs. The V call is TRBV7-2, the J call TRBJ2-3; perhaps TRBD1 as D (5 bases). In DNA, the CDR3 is TGTGCCAGCAGCTTAGGGCGAGAGCAGGGAACCGATACGCAGTATTTT. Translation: CASSLGREQGTDTQYF.